Sequencing of this T cell receptor beta chain was carried out in a study of CD8+CD57+ T cells in acquired aplastic anemia. On the study more broadly: Sorted CD4+ plus CD8+ cells gave DNA averaging roughly 3.2 ug. As sequenced from healthy donors, CD4+ cells averaged approximately 11 million reads. Findings of the study overall: A set of approximately 29 CD8+ CDR3 sequences was shared between patients and controls, and these sequences appeared highly expressed in patients. Between patients and controls, CD8+ Simpson's diversity did not vary significantly.

Regarding this clonotype: Its antigen is not identified.

Using genomic DNA as the template, TCR beta VDJ and CDR3 profiling was carried out. A single record per CDR3 protein comes from TCRdb applying MiXCR to the reads. The sample has 150,000 to 200,000 distinct CDR3 sequences, less than 55% seen once. Germline V gene lookup returns CDR1 DFQATT and CDR2 SNEGSKA (reference sequence). The CDR3 consists of 12 residues. Trimming pared 7 bases from V and 7 bases from J, leaving 17 bases between. The genes are TRBV20-1 and TRBJ2-7; weak D call: TRBD2 (5 bases). This clonotype was obtained from a human donor in good health. The sequenced sample was sorted CD4+, CD8+, or CD8+CD57+ T cells (not recorded which) from PBMCs. CDR3 residues: CSEVLGRDEQYF. In DNA form, the CDR3 reads TGCAGTGAAGTGCTAGGTCGGGATGAGCAGTACTTC.